The rows below give T cell receptor beta chains drawn from one sample of a study of shared clonotypes between healthy human individuals. Using immunoSEQ multiplex PCR, the repertoire was profiled, and TCRdb retains in-frame clones only, with some absent. Of around 2.1 million clones in the sample, about 92% were seen once. Material for sequencing was naive CD8+ T cells from PBMCs. The receptor set was obtained from a man younger than 35 in good health. Some clones in this sample may be carry-over from other donors' samples. Both conserved end residues are part of each CDR3. Each record gives: D gene, V gene, clone size, J gene, CDR3 DNA, CDR3 protein. D genes are given only for firm matches. Size values are once, few and many counts, or a class for expanded clones, and some rows have none.

-	TRBV5-1	-	TRBJ2-7	TGCGCCAGCAGCTTGGAACAGTCCCCCTACGAGCAGTACTTC	CASSLEQSPYEQYF
-	TRBV5-6	-	TRBJ2-2	TGTGCCAGCAGCTCCGACGGGACCCAGAGGGAAAAAACCGGGGAGCTGTTTTTT	CASSSDGTQREKTGELFF
-	TRBV4-1	-	TRBJ2-1	TGCGCCAGCAGCCAAGCCACGGGGCTTAACAATGAGCAGTTCTTC	CASSQATGLNNEQFF
-	TRBV4-1	-	TRBJ2-1	TGCGCCAGCAGCCAAGTCTCCTACAATGAGCAGTTCTTC	CASSQVSYNEQFF
-	TRBV4-1	-	TRBJ1-1	TGCGCCAGCAGCCACGGGGGGATTAGCACTGAAGCTTTCTTT	CASSHGGISTEAFF
TRBD2	TRBV13	-	TRBJ2-1	TGTGCCAGCAGAGTAAAGCGGGATAGCTCCTACAATGAGCAGTTCTTC	CASRVKRDSSYNEQFF
TRBD1	TRBV27	-	TRBJ1-1	TGTGCCAGCAGTCCCCGAGGGGGCCTTCTCAACACTGAAGCTTTCTTT	CASSPRGGLLNTEAFF
-	TRBV11-2	-	TRBJ2-7	TGTGCCAGCAGCCCAGAACCCGAGTCCCCCTACGAGCAGTACTTC	CASSPEPESPYEQYF
-	TRBV7-3	-	TRBJ2-3	TGTGCCAGCAGCTCCCTTAGTGACAGCACAGATACGCAGTATTTT	CASSSLSDSTDTQYF
-	TRBV9	-	TRBJ2-1	TGTGCCAGCAGCGTAGCTGATGTGCCCTACAATGAGCAGTTCTTC	CASSVADVPYNEQFF
-	TRBV25-1	-	TRBJ1-1	TGTGCCAGCAGTGGACGGGGGCAGGATGAAGCTTTCTTT	CASSGRGQDEAFF
-	TRBV2	-	TRBJ2-1	TGTGCCAGCAGTGAAGAGGGCTACGGCTACTCCTACAATGAGCAGTTCTTC	CASSEEGYGYSYNEQFF
-	TRBV5-1	-	TRBJ2-7	TGCGCCAGCAGCTTCGGGACTGCCTACGAGCAGTACTTC	CASSFGTAYEQYF
-	TRBV6-6	-	TRBJ2-5	TGTGCCAGCAGTTCACCGGGATCACAAGAGACCCAGTACTTC	CASSSPGSQETQYF
-	TRBV6-5	-	TRBJ2-7	TGTGCCAGCAGTTACCGGGGAACCTGGTACGAGCAGTACTTC	CASSYRGTWYEQYF
-	TRBV7-2	-	TRBJ1-3	TGTGCCAGCAGCCCGACATCGTCTGGAAACACCATATATTTT	CASSPTSSGNTIYF
-	TRBV11-1	-	TRBJ1-2	TGTGCCAGCGGCAACGGAAGACTCGGCTACACCTTC	CASGNGRLGYTF
-	TRBV4-3	-	TRBJ1-1	TGCGCCAGCAGCCAAGACGGAGAGGTAGAAGCTTTCTTT	CASSQDGEVEAFF
TRBD2	TRBV6-5	once	TRBJ2-7	TGTGCCAGCAGTGCCTCGGGGGAGGGGACCTACGAGCAGTACTTC	CASSASGEGTYEQYF
-	TRBV9	-	TRBJ2-7	TGTGCCAGCAGCGTAGATCGTAAAGGCGAGCAGTACTTC	CASSVDRKGEQYF
-	TRBV7-2	-	TRBJ2-1	TGTGCCAGCAGCATATTAGGACGGACCTCCTACAATGAGCAGTTCTTC	CASSILGRTSYNEQFF
-	TRBV28	-	TRBJ2-7	TGTGCCAGCAGTTTAAGTTTGCAGGGAAAAGCCTACGAGCAGTACTTC	CASSLSLQGKAYEQYF
TRBD1	TRBV29-1	once	TRBJ2-1	TGCAGCACCACCGGGGACAGCCGCCCGGAGCAGTTCTTC	CSTTGDSRPEQFF
-	TRBV9	-	TRBJ2-7	TGTGCCAGCAGCGTAGGAGATAGCGGATCCTACGAGCAGTACTTC	CASSVGDSGSYEQYF
TRBD2	TRBV5-5	-	TRBJ2-5	TGTGCCAGCAGCCCCGGCTTTCGGGGGGTGGGGTCGGAGACCCAGTACTTC	CASSPGFRGVGSETQYF
-	TRBV27	-	TRBJ1-1	TGTGCCAGCAGTTTCCCCGGGGGAGGGGGGCAAGCTTTCTTT	CASSFPGGGGQAFF
-	TRBV9	-	TRBJ2-2	TGTGCCAGCAGCGTAGGACTCTTGTTTGGATCCGGGGAGCTGTTTTTT	CASSVGLLFGSGELFF
-	TRBV5-1	-	TRBJ2-7	TGCGCCAGCAGCTTGGAATTCTACGAGCAGTACTTC	CASSLEFYEQYF
-	TRBV19	-	TRBJ1-2	TGTGCCAGTAGGACCGGGGCAGATGGCTACACCTTC	CASRTGADGYTF
-	TRBV19	-	TRBJ2-1	TGTGCCAGTAGTGCAGGGGCCTATTACAATGAGCAGTTCTTC	CASSAGAYYNEQFF
TRBD2	TRBV4-3	-	TRBJ2-1	TGCGCCAGCAGCCACCAGACCCCAGCGGGGGGGAATGAGCAGTTCTTC	CASSHQTPAGGNEQFF
-	TRBV29-1	-	TRBJ1-1	TGCAGCGTTCCCCGGGACCGATCACCTGAAGCTTTCTTT	CSVPRDRSPEAFF
-	TRBV2	-	TRBJ2-5	TGTGCCAGCAGTGAAGAAGGCCAAGAGACCCAGTACTTC	CASSEEGQETQYF
TRBD2	TRBV6-5	-	TRBJ2-2	TGTGCCAGCAGTTATTCTAGCGGGAGGGCCCTGGAGCTGTTTTTT	CASSYSSGRALELFF
TRBD1	TRBV2	-	TRBJ2-7	TGTGCCAGCAGTGATGACAGGGGAGTTTACGAGCAGTACTTC	CASSDDRGVYEQYF
TRBD1	TRBV29-1	-	TRBJ2-7	TGCAGCGGAACCGGACAGGCCTACGAGCAGTACTTC	CSGTGQAYEQYF
-	TRBV19	-	TRBJ2-5	TGTGCCAGTAACCTGGGGTACGGAGAGACCCAGTACTTC	CASNLGYGETQYF
-	TRBV5-1	-	TRBJ2-4	TGCGCCAGCAGCTTGGGTGCGGGGAGCGACGCCAAAAACATTCAGTACTTC	CASSLGAGSDAKNIQYF
-	TRBV6-6	-	TRBJ1-3	TGTGCCAGCCAGGATGGGGGCTTTAGAAACACCATATATTTT	CASQDGGFRNTIYF
TRBD1	TRBV7-9	-	TRBJ2-2	TGTGCCAGCAGCCCTCTAGGGGGCCGTAGGACCGGGGAGCTGTTTTTT	CASSPLGGRRTGELFF
-	TRBV18	-	TRBJ2-7	TGTGCCAGCTCACCAGCCGGTTCCTACGAGCAGTACTTC	CASSPAGSYEQYF
-	TRBV13	once	TRBJ2-7	TGTGCCAGCAGCTATACTCCAGGAACTTCCTTCTACGAGCAGTACTTC	CASSYTPGTSFYEQYF
-	TRBV5-1	-	TRBJ2-4	TGCGCCAGCAGCTTCGGAGGGCGCGACATTCAGTACTTC	CASSFGGRDIQYF
-	TRBV27	-	TRBJ2-7	TGTGCCAGCCGGGCGGGAAGCTCCTACGAGCAGTACTTC	CASRAGSSYEQYF
-	TRBV12-5	few	TRBJ1-5	TGTGCTAGTGCCCTGGACACAGGTCAGCCCCAGCATTTT	CASALDTGQPQHF
TRBD1	TRBV7-3	-	TRBJ2-7	TGTGCCAGCAGCTTAGGGACAGGGCCTACCTACGAGCAGTACTTC	CASSLGTGPTYEQYF
-	TRBV4-1	-	TRBJ2-4	TGCGCCAGCAGCCAAGCAGGGACATCCCTAGCCAAAAACATTCAGTACTTC	CASSQAGTSLAKNIQYF
-	TRBV30	-	TRBJ2-7	TGTGCCTGGAGTGTTATCTCCCCGGGGGACTCTGCCTACGAGCAGTACTTC	CAWSVISPGDSAYEQYF
-	TRBV7-9	-	TRBJ1-2	TGTGCCAGCAGCCCTCCACCCTCCTATGGCTACACCTTC	CASSPPPSYGYTF
TRBD2	TRBV27	once	TRBJ2-7	TGTGCCAGCAGTCCACCTAGCGGGAGGATGTACGAGCAGTACTTC	CASSPPSGRMYEQYF
-	TRBV4-1	-	TRBJ1-1	TGCGCCAGCAGCCGTTCAACGGCGGTGGGTCTGGACACTGAAGCTTTCTTT	CASSRSTAVGLDTEAFF
-	TRBV7-9	-	TRBJ2-3	TGTGCCAGCAGCGACCGGGACACTCTTCCTGATACGCAGTATTTT	CASSDRDTLPDTQYF
-	TRBV27	-	TRBJ2-1	TGTGCCAGCAGTTTAAGGGACCCTTACAATGAGCAGTTCTTC	CASSLRDPYNEQFF
-	TRBV7-9	few	TRBJ2-7	TGTGCCAGCAGTTACCGACCGGACGAGCAGTACTTC	CASSYRPDEQYF
TRBD1	TRBV27	-	TRBJ2-1	TGTGCCAGCAGTTCGATCAGGGGGCATGAGCAGTTCTTC	CASSSIRGHEQFF
-	TRBV10-1	-	TRBJ2-1	TGCGCCAGCAGTGGGGGCGGCCTCTCCTACAATGAGCAGTTCTTC	CASSGGGLSYNEQFF
-	TRBV4-2	once	TRBJ1-3	TGTGCCAGCAGCGCACATTCCGGGACCCTTACAGGCTCTGGAAACACCATATATTTT	CASSAHSGTLTGSGNTIYF